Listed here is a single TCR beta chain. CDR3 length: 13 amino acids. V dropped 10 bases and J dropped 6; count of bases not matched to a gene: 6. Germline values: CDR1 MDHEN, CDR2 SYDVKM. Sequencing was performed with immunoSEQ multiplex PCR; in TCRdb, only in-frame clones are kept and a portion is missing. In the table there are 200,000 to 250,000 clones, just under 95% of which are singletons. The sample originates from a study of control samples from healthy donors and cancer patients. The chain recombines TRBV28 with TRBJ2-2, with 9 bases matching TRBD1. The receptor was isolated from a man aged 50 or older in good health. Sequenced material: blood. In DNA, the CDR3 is TGTGCCACCTCACAGGGGGCGCCCGGGGAGCTGTTTTTT. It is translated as CATSQGAPGELFF.